These 23 T cell receptor beta chains were all obtained from the same sample, sequenced in a study of T cells in Graves' hyperthyroidism and ophthalmopathy. It was RNA transcripts that yielded the amplified TCR beta CDR3 regions. The HTBI primer set served for first-round RT-PCR of the TCR CDR3. Each CDR3 protein is one row after TCRdb ran MiXCR on the multiplex PCR reads. This table has around 200,000 distinct CDR3 sequences, around 19% appearing once. Sequenced input: blood. The receptors were sampled from a middle-aged man with Graves' hyperthyroidism.

The CDR3 DNA reads TGTGCCAGCAGTCCGTGGACTCCAAGCTCTGGAAACACCATATATTTT. It yields the protein CASSPWTPSSGNTIYF. V gene TRBV27 combines with J gene TRBJ1-3; D is undetermined. The length of the CDR3 is 16 residues. Trimming pared 5 bases from V and 0 bases from J, leaving 14 bases between. From germline, CDR1 is MNHEY and CDR2 SMNVEV (reference sequence).

This clonotype is a singleton in its sample. The chain links TRBV6-2 or TRBV6-3 to TRBJ2-3; 11 nucleotides match TRBD2. The V segment lost 6 bases and the J segment 0 bases; nucleotides outside the gene matches: 5. CDR1 and CDR2 from the germline V gene are MNHEY and SVGEGT. The CDR3 runs to 16 residues. The CDR3 loop reads CASRKLAGASTDTQYF. CDR3 coding DNA: TGTGCCAGCAGAAAACTAGCGGGGGCAAGCACAGATACGCAGTATTTT.

The chain recombines TRBV20-1 with TRBJ1-4; TRBD1 might be the D (6 bases). Between the trimmed V and J ends, which lost 5 bases and 8 bases, there was a span of 21 bases. Germline CDR1 and CDR2: DFQATT and SNEGSKA (reference sequence). The CDR3 consists of 15 residues. The chain's CDR3 is CSALPPQGVREKLFF. DNA of the CDR3: TGCAGTGCTTTGCCACCACAGGGAGTTCGCGAAAAACTGTTTTTT.

The chain employs TRBV28 and TRBJ1-2; 8 bases line up with TRBD1. The germline V gene encodes CDR1 MDHEN and CDR2 SYDVKM. The CDR3 totals 13 residues. Germline trimming cut 6 bases from V and 8 bases from J; bases unmatched to any gene: 8. The CDR3 here is CASRRQGPLGYTF. Written as DNA, the CDR3 is TGTGCCAGCAGGAGACAGGGGCCGTTGGGCTACACCTTC.

This clonotype was picked up many times. J is TRBJ2-7 and V is TRBV20-1; the D gene could be TRBD1 or TRBD2 (6 bases each). From germline, CDR1 is DFQATT and CDR2 SNEGSKA (reference sequence). Trimming stripped 6 bases from V and 3 bases from J, with 15 bases between. This CDR3 has 13 amino acids. The CDR3 is CSAARGVSYEQYF. The CDR3 nucleotides read TGCAGTGCGGCGAGGGGGGTTAGCTACGAGCAGTACTTC.

With regard to this clonotype: A much larger clone differs from this one at a single base, so this may be a read error. The chain uses TRBV6-5 and TRBJ1-2; D perhaps matches TRBD1 (5 bases). Germline CDR1 reads MNHEY; CDR2 reads SVGAGI. The CDR3 is 14 amino acids. V was cut by 0 bases and J by 2 bases, with 7 bases left in between. The CDR3 DNA reads TGTGCCAGCAGTTACTCGGGACGGAACTATGGCTACACCTTC. Translation gives CASSYSGRNYGYTF.

This chain links TRBV6-1 with TRBJ1-5; D gene unclear. The germline V gene has CDR1 MNHNS and CDR2 SASEGT. Trimming pared 5 bases from V and 4 bases from J, leaving 9 bases between. The CDR3 contains 13 residues. The DNA of the CDR3 is TGTGCCAGCAGTACGTTACCTAATCAGCCCCAGCATTTT. Its translation is CASSTLPNQPQHF.

V is TRBV7-9 and J is TRBJ2-1; the match to TRBD2 covers 11 bases. Trimming cost V 11 bases and J 8 bases; bases outside gene matches: 11. This CDR3 has 14 amino acids. Germline lookup yields CDR1 SEHNR and CDR2 FQNEAQ (reference sequence). The CDR3 sequence is CAVLAGGGGDEQFF. DNA of the CDR3: TGTGCCGTTCTAGCGGGGGGAGGGGGCGATGAGCAGTTCTTC.

This clonotype was seen a few times. The chain combines TRBV28 with TRBJ1-2; D unclear. The germline V gene encodes CDR1 MDHEN and CDR2 SYDVKM. CDR3 length: 11 residues. Trimming left V 8 bases short and J 5 bases short, with 9 bases between. CDR3 in amino acids: CASGPLYGYTF. DNA for the CDR3: TGTGCCAGCGGGCCCCTGTATGGCTACACCTTC.

Ten or more counts support this clonotype. The chain couples TRBV12-3 or TRBV12-4 to TRBJ1-2; the D is unclear. The CDR3 totals 14 residues. V was pared by 3 bases and J by 1 base, with 9 bases between. CDR3 region: CASSFDGLNYGYTF. As DNA, the CDR3 is TGTGCCAGCAGTTTCGACGGACTTAACTATGGCTACACCTTC.

This chain connects TRBV6-5 to TRBJ1-2; 9 bases are a match to TRBD1. Trimming took 2 bases from V and 5 from J; bases not matched to a gene: 3. The CDR3 runs 14 residues. Germline CDR1 and CDR2: MNHEY and SVGAGI. DNA for the CDR3: TGTGCCAGCAGTTACGGGGGGACAGGGTATGGCTACACCTTC. This gives the protein CASSYGGTGYGYTF.

This clonotype was observed at least ten times. The rearrangement links TRBV20-1 to TRBJ2-1, with 8 bases that match TRBD1. The J segment lost 4 bases and the V segment lost 4 bases, leaving 15 bases of the junction unmatched. This CDR3 contains 17 residues. Germline V gives CDR1 DFQATT, CDR2 SNEGSKA (reference sequence). The CDR3 is CSATGGAVRAQYNEQFF. The CDR3 coding sequence is TGCAGTGCTACAGGGGGCGCAGTAAGGGCACAATACAATGAGCAGTTCTTC.

This clonotype was detected many times. The rearrangement uses TRBV5-1 and TRBJ1-2, with D maybe TRBD1 (6 bases). Germline CDR1 and CDR2: SGHRS and YFSETQ. Trimming left V 4 bases short and J 7 bases short, with 17 bases between. This CDR3 is built from 14 residues. CDR3 bases: TGCGCCAGCAGCCAGACGGGGGGCGCGGGTGGCTACACCTTC. Its translation is CASSQTGGAGGYTF.

The chain couples TRBV6-2 or TRBV6-3 to TRBJ1-6; 7 bases fit TRBD1. V shed 6 bases and J 6 bases; nucleotides not matched to a gene: 8. CDR3 length equals 15 residues. Germline-derived CDR1 and CDR2 are MNHEY and SVGEGT. The DNA of the CDR3 is TGTGCCAGCAGAAGGGACAGCCCATCTAATTCACCCCTCCACTTT. This encodes CASRRDSPSNSPLHF.

This clonotype was seen repeatedly, ten times or more. The chain employs TRBV2 and TRBJ1-4; tentative D call: TRBD1 (5 bases). This CDR3 has 17 residues. The V and J ends lost 2 bases and 7 bases respectively, with 20 bases between them. Germline values: CDR1 SNHLY, CDR2 FYNNEI. CDR3 sequence (DNA): TGTGCCAGCAGTGAAAGGCAGGGAGTGGGTCAACGTGAAAAACTGTTTTTT. Protein sequence: CASSERQGVGQREKLFF.

This clonotype was counted ten times or more. The chain links TRBV30 to TRBJ1-3; no reliable D call. Germline CDR1 is GTSNPN and CDR2 is SVGIG (reference sequence). CDR3 size: 13 residues. V shed 4 bases and J shed 0 bases, with 7 bases lying between them. The CDR3 nucleotides read TGTGCCTGGATTCGAAGCTCTGGAAACACCATATATTTT. It codes for CAWIRSSGNTIYF.

This clonotype was found many times. The chain links TRBV30 to TRBJ2-1; D uncertain. CDR3 size: 14 residues. Trimming took off 1 base at V and 7 bases at J, with 14 bases between the two ends. Germline CDR1 is GTSNPN and CDR2 is SVGIG (reference sequence). The CDR3 is CAWSALVYGNEQFF. CDR3 DNA sequence: TGTGCCTGGAGTGCCCTAGTTTATGGTAATGAGCAGTTCTTC.

The chain links TRBV7-2 to TRBJ2-1, with D unclear. The length of the CDR3 is 15 residues. Deletions cut 3 bases from V and 5 bases from J, with 14 bases between. CDR1 and CDR2 (germline): SGHTA, FQGNSA. In DNA, the CDR3 is TGTGCCAGCAGCTTCGGGCCCATCCAAGACAATGAGCAGTTCTTC. It specifies CASSFGPIQDNEQFF.

This clonotype showed up just a few times. The chain uses TRBV19 and TRBJ1-1; D remains unclear. This CDR3 is 16 amino acids long. Germline assignment: CDR1 LNHDA and CDR2 SQIVND (reference sequence). V lost 7 bases and J 6 bases, leaving 24 bases between the germline ends. The CDR3 loop reads CASNDGGRGRIAEAFF. The CDR3 DNA sequence: TGTGCCAGTAATGACGGCGGGAGAGGCCGGATCGCTGAAGCTTTCTTT. Full variable domain (rest looked up from reference TRBV19 and TRBJ1-1): DGGITQSPKYLFRKEGQNVTLSCEQNLNHDAMYWYRQDPGQGLRLIYYSQIVNDFQKGDIAEGYSVSREKKESFPLTVTSAQKNPTAFYLCASNDGGRGRIAEAFFGQGTRLTVV.

The chain combines TRBV6-5 with TRBJ2-7, with 9 bases aligning to TRBD1. The CDR3 contains 16 residues. The V segment lost 2 bases and the J segment 3 bases; nucleotides outside the gene matches: 8. Germline V gene sequence: CDR1 MNHEY, CDR2 SVGAGI. CDR3 nucleotides: TGTGCCAGCAGTTACGGGACAGGGAGAGACTACTACGAGCAGTACTTC. It encodes CASSYGTGRDYYEQYF.

This clonotype was counted at least ten times. The rearrangement uses TRBV20-1 and TRBJ2-7; D is possibly TRBD1 or TRBD2 (7 bases each). The V and J ends lost 1 base and 4 bases respectively, with 26 bases between them. CDR1 and CDR2 from the germline V gene are DFQATT and SNEGSKA (reference sequence). CDR3 length equals 18 residues. CDR3 amino acids: CSARGGSRGGQLKYEQYF. The CDR3 DNA reads TGCAGTGCTAGAGGCGGGAGTCGCGGGGGACAGTTGAAGTACGAGCAGTACTTC.

As for this clonotype: This sequence may be a read error, since a much larger clone differs from it by one base. V is TRBV6-9 and J is TRBJ1-1; perhaps TRBD1 as D (6 bases). CDR1 is MNHGY and CDR2 is SVAAGI in the germline V gene. The CDR3 runs 13 residues. The CDR3 sequence is CASSYAGDTGAFF. The CDR3 nucleotides read TGTGCCAGCAGTTACGCTGGGGACACTGGAGCTTTCTTT.

Notes on this clonotype: The junction shows a germline mismatch at one end, possibly a read error. The chain uses TRBV12-3 or TRBV12-4 and TRBJ2-3; D might be TRBD1 (6 bases). This CDR3 spans 12 amino acids. For the CDR3, the DNA is TGTGCCAGCAGCGTCCGGACAGATGCGCAGTATTTT. Amino acids: CASSVRTDAQYF.